Listed below are T cell receptor beta chains from one sample, sequenced in a study of cytomegalovirus exposure and HLA in healthy donors. Method: immunoSEQ multiplex PCR; TCRdb's copy keeps in-frame clones and lacks some. The sample includes roughly 120,000 clones, around 60% seen only once; the top ten take less than 9.5%. The specimen sequenced was PBMCs. The receptor source for this set is a woman aged 40 to 50 in good health and CMV-seropositive. Each CDR3 is given with its conserved first and last residue. Each record gives: V gene, D gene, J gene, clone size, CDR3 protein, CDR3 DNA. D genes are given only for firm matches. Expanded clones are given a class, and other clones once, few, many or no size at all.

>TRBV6-7|TRBD1|TRBJ1-5|.
CAGPYHRGLDCVRNQPQHF
TGTGCCGGTCCATATCACAGGGGGCTTGATTGTGTCCGCAATCAGCCCCAGCATTTT
>TRBV9|.|TRBJ1-5|few
CASSVGSTVNQPQHF
TGTGCCAGCAGCGTAGGAAGCACAGTCAATCAGCCCCAGCATTTT
>TRBV7-9|.|TRBJ1-2|.
CASSHELTVPYGYTF
TGTGCCAGCAGCCACGAACTCACTGTCCCCTATGGCTACACCTTC
>TRBV6-1|.|TRBJ2-5|.
CASSDRQETQYF
TGTGCCAGCAGTGACAGACAAGAGACCCAGTACTTC
>TRBV9|.|TRBJ1-1|few
CASSVGANTEAFF
TGTGCCAGCAGCGTGGGGGCGAACACTGAAGCTTTCTTT
>TRBV19|.|TRBJ1-5|.
CASSIGSGSNQPQHF
TGTGCCAGTAGTATAGGCTCAGGTTCCAATCAGCCCCAGCATTTT
>TRBV9|.|TRBJ2-1|.
CASSVGPAHNEQFF
TGTGCCAGCAGCGTAGGGCCCGCCCACAATGAGCAGTTCTTC
>TRBV18|.|TRBJ2-5|few
CASSPPGTRLQETQYF
TGTGCCAGCTCACCACCGGGCACCAGATTACAAGAGACCCAGTACTTC
>TRBV19|TRBD2|TRBJ2-2|.
CASSPLGGANTGELFF
TGTGCCAGTAGTCCTCTTGGGGGGGCGAACACCGGGGAGCTGTTTTTT
>TRBV30|.|TRBJ1-1|.
CAWKTQGYTEAFF
TGTGCCTGGAAAACACAGGGCTACACTGAAGCTTTCTTT
>TRBV18|.|TRBJ1-4|.
CASSPPRFQGKIEKLFF
TGTGCCAGCTCACCACCAAGGTTTCAGGGTAAAATTGAAAAACTGTTTTTT
>TRBV5-1|TRBD1|TRBJ1-1|.
CASSLGSGTVEAFF
TGCGCCAGCAGCTTGGGGTCGGGGACAGTTGAAGCTTTCTTT
>TRBV5-1|TRBD1|TRBJ2-2|.
CASSSGDRANAGELFF
TGCGCCAGCAGCTCGGGTGACAGGGCCAACGCCGGGGAGCTGTTTTTT
>TRBV27|TRBD1|TRBJ2-1|.
CASRYRGDYNEQFF
TGTGCCAGCCGGTACAGGGGAGATTACAATGAGCAGTTCTTC
>TRBV6-1|TRBD1|TRBJ1-4|once
CASSEQMDREKLFF
TGTGCCAGCAGTGAACAAATGGACAGGGAAAAACTGTTTTTT
>TRBV14|.|TRBJ2-5|.
CASSHPPPRGLETQYF
TGTGCCAGCAGCCACCCTCCTCCGCGGGGGCTAGAGACCCAGTACTTC
>TRBV4-2|.|TRBJ2-5|.
CASSQVHLEETQYF
TGTGCCAGCAGCCAAGTCCACCTTGAGGAGACCCAGTACTTC
>TRBV5-4|.|TRBJ1-1|.
CASSLQGRDTEAFF
TGTGCCAGCAGCTTGCAGGGGAGGGACACTGAAGCTTTCTTT
>TRBV9|.|TRBJ2-1|few
CASSPQGFF
TGTGCCAGCAGCCCACAGGGGTTCTTC
>TRBV9|TRBD2|TRBJ2-3|.
CASSVRPLAGGTDTQYF
TGTGCCAGCAGCGTTAGACCACTAGCGGGAGGCACAGATACGCAGTATTTT
>TRBV7-9|.|TRBJ1-2|.
CASSLSLRGVDGYTF
TGTGCCAGCAGCTTAAGTCTCCGGGGGGTGGATGGCTACACCTTC
>TRBV27|TRBD2|TRBJ2-5|.
CASSPVSLAGGPMSQYF
TGTGCCAGCAGTCCCGTCTCTCTAGCGGGAGGGCCTATGTCCCAGTACTTC
>TRBV19|.|TRBJ2-7|few
CASSSSTGYEQYF
TGTGCCAGTAGTAGTAGTACGGGCTACGAGCAGTACTTC
>TRBV11-2|TRBD1|TRBJ2-2|.
CASRPGQGVGELFF
TGTGCCAGCAGACCGGGACAGGGGGTCGGGGAGCTGTTTTTT
>TRBV12-5|TRBD2|TRBJ2-1|few
CASGQKTSGRVMNEQFF
TGTGCTAGTGGTCAGAAGACTAGCGGGAGGGTAATGAATGAGCAGTTCTTC
>TRBV28|.|TRBJ2-2|.
CASSFDSGTGELFF
TGTGCCAGCAGTTTCGACAGTGGCACCGGGGAGCTGTTTTTT
>TRBV30|.|TRBJ1-2|once
CAWSGSAYGYTF
TGTGCCTGGAGTGGGTCCGCGTATGGCTACACCTTC
>TRBV15|TRBD1|TRBJ2-7|.
CATSDGQGMYYEQYF
TGTGCCACCAGCGACGGACAGGGTATGTACTACGAGCAGTACTTC
>TRBV30|TRBD1|TRBJ1-5|.
CAWDGQGLVQDTQHF
TGTGCCTGGGATGGACAGGGCTTAGTGCAAGATACGCAGCATTTT
>TRBV4-1|TRBD2|TRBJ2-1|.
CASSQAGLAGRVGPYNEQFF
TGCGCCAGCAGCCAAGCAGGCCTAGCGGGACGGGTCGGACCCTACAATGAGCAGTTCTTC
>TRBV5-4|TRBD2|TRBJ2-3|.
CASSSNYRDIGLAGDTQYF
TGTGCCAGCAGCTCCAATTACCGGGACATCGGACTAGCGGGAGATACGCAGTATTTT
>TRBV9|.|TRBJ2-7|.
CASSVGGRERFDEQYF
TGTGCCAGCAGCGTAGGTGGCCGGGAGAGGTTCGACGAGCAGTACTTC
>TRBV27|TRBD1|TRBJ2-7|.
CASSLFSRGHEQYF
TGTGCCAGCAGTTTATTCAGCAGGGGGCACGAGCAGTACTTC
>TRBV7-9|.|TRBJ2-7|.
CASSSTVLYRSEQYF
TGTGCCAGCAGCTCGACGGTCCTTTACCGGAGCGAGCAGTACTTC
>TRBV27|TRBD1|TRBJ1-6|.
CASSLDRALNNSPLHF
TGTGCCAGCAGTCTGGACAGGGCCCTAAATAATTCACCCCTCCACTTT
>TRBV19|.|TRBJ2-3|.
CASSISLATDTQYF
TGTGCCAGTAGTATATCACTAGCTACAGATACGCAGTATTTT
>TRBV11-2|TRBD2|TRBJ2-1|.
CASSSGTRSYNEQFF
TGTGCCAGCAGCTCAGGGACTAGGAGCTACAATGAGCAGTTCTTC
>TRBV9|.|TRBJ2-7|once
CASSAGVMNEQYF
TGTGCCAGCAGCGCGGGAGTTATGAACGAGCAGTACTTC
>TRBV5-1|.|TRBJ2-6|few
CASSSNSGANVLTF
TGCGCCAGCAGCTCAAACTCTGGGGCCAACGTCCTGACTTTC
>TRBV25-1|TRBD1|TRBJ2-5|.
CASSEPAGTDYQETQYF
TGTGCCAGCAGTGAGCCCGCCGGGACAGACTACCAAGAGACCCAGTACTTC
>TRBV7-9|TRBD1|TRBJ2-1|.
CASGTLGQGNYNEQFF
TGTGCCAGCGGCACTTTGGGACAGGGGAACTACAATGAGCAGTTCTTC
>TRBV6-5|TRBD1|TRBJ2-2|once
CASSKTGVGTGELFF
TGTGCCAGCAGTAAAACAGGGGTTGGCACCGGGGAGCTGTTTTTT
>TRBV12-2|.|TRBJ2-7|.
CASRLAGLETSGRKVYEQYF
TGTGCAAGTCGCTTAGCCGGTCTAGAGACTAGCGGGAGAAAGGTCTACGAGCAGTACTTC
>TRBV20-1|.|TRBJ2-1|.
CSATKSDEQFF
TGCAGTGCAACTAAGTCCGATGAGCAGTTCTTC
>TRBV7-6|TRBD2|TRBJ2-1|.
CASSTPWGSGRNEQFF
TGTGCCAGCAGCACGCCCTGGGGTAGCGGGAGGAATGAGCAGTTCTTC
>TRBV11-2|.|TRBJ1-2|.
CASSLVPAGRGSGYTF
TGTGCCAGCAGCTTAGTCCCGGCAGGGAGGGGAAGTGGCTACACCTTC
>TRBV5-1|TRBD1|TRBJ1-1|.
CASSRSQGVNTEAFF
TGCGCCAGCAGCAGGTCCCAGGGGGTGAACACTGAAGCTTTCTTT
>TRBV5-1|.|TRBJ2-7|once
CASSLVGALSYEQYF
TGCGCCAGCAGCTTGGTAGGGGCCCTTTCCTACGAGCAGTACTTC
>TRBV4-1|.|TRBJ1-2|.
CASSQGWFRTEGPSGYGYTF
TGCGCCAGCAGCCAAGGATGGTTCAGGACAGAGGGTCCCAGTGGCTATGGCTACACCTTC
>TRBV5-1|TRBD2|TRBJ2-7|.
CASSRTSGSYEQYF
TGCGCCAGCAGCAGGACTAGCGGGAGTTACGAGCAGTACTTC
>TRBV6-1|TRBD2|TRBJ2-7|.
CASSDYGSGTHEQYF
TGTGCCAGCAGTGATTACGGTAGCGGGACCCACGAGCAGTACTTC
>TRBV10-2|.|TRBJ2-1|.
CASSVRWAGEQFF
TGCGCCAGCAGTGTCCGGTGGGCGGGTGAGCAGTTCTTC
>TRBV28|.|TRBJ1-6|.
CASSLGGRYNSPLHF
TGTGCCAGCAGTTTAGGGGGCAGGTATAATTCACCCCTCCACTTT
>TRBV7-6|.|TRBJ1-1|few
CASSLGGSGVKAFF
TGTGCCAGCAGCTTAGGAGGCTCAGGGGTTAAAGCTTTCTTT
>TRBV7-2|.|TRBJ1-1|.
CASSLTGNTEAFF
TGTGCCAGCAGCTTAACAGGGAACACTGAAGCTTTCTTT
>TRBV5-1|TRBD1|TRBJ1-2|.
CASSLGQGALDTF
TGCGCCAGCAGCCTCGGGCAGGGGGCTCTAGACACCTTC
>TRBV5-6|.|TRBJ1-4|.
CASNRGAEKLFF
TGTGCCAGCAACCGGGGGGCGGAAAAACTGTTTTTT